The source of this T cell receptor (beta chain) is a study of metastatic and nonmetastatic thyroid tumors. As for the study in general: Repertoires from malignant and benign thyroid patients were compared across blood and tumor or nodule tissue. Findings of the study overall: Patients with malignant thyroid tumors reportedly had significantly higher TCR beta diversity than those with benign nodules, in blood and tumor.

Using MiXCR, TCRdb re-called clones from the PCR reads. The sample has under 35,000 clones, roughly a fifth seen once; the top ten hold around a fifth. Between the trimmed V and J ends, which lost 3 bases and 3 bases, there was a span of 9 bases. CDR1 and CDR2 from the germline V gene are SGHTS and YDEGEE. The CDR3 consists of 14 residues. This clone occurred many times. Its antigen remains unidentified. Ahead of thyroid surgery, no patient had received treatment of any kind. The genes are TRBV5-8 and TRBJ2-2; D may be TRBD1 (6 bases). The receptor comes from a female donor with papillary thyroid cancer or a benign thyroid nodule (not recorded which). Some clones in this sample may be carry-over from other donors' samples. Material for sequencing was blood. The CDR3: CASSSTGYTGELFF. CDR3 coding DNA: TGTGCCAGCAGCTCAACAGGGTACACCGGGGAGCTGTTTTTT.